This is a list of T cell receptor beta chains from one sample in a study of blood T cells in healthy people across ages. TCRdb re-called the 5' RACE reads with MiXCR, one entry per CDR3 protein. The sample shows about 600,000 distinct CDR3 sequences, roughly 43% of them seen only once. The sequenced sample consisted of blood. The receptors derive from an elderly man in good health. CDR3s include the opening cysteine and the closing phenylalanine or tryptophan. Each record gives: clone size, D gene, V gene, J gene, CDR3 protein, CDR3 DNA. The D gene is left open where the match is weak. Clone size, where shown, is once, few, many, or a class for clones that have expanded.

>-|-|TRBV5-1|TRBJ2-1
CATPSWSYNEQFF
TGCGCCACACCCTCTTGGTCCTACAATGAGCAGTTCTTC
>many|-|TRBV20-1|TRBJ2-6
CSASPPGANVLTF
TGCAGTGCTAGTCCCCCTGGGGCCAACGTCCTGACTTTC
>-|-|TRBV7-9|TRBJ2-5
CSSSYGGPETQYF
TGTTCCAGCAGCTACGGAGGTCCGGAGACCCAGTACTTC
>-|-|TRBV29-1|TRBJ2-1
CSVPPDPKPYYNEQFF
TGCAGCGTGCCCCCGGACCCCAAGCCCTACTACAATGAGCAGTTCTTC
>-|-|TRBV4-3|TRBJ1-2
CASSQDGINGYTF
TGCGCCAGCAGCCAAGATGGCATCAATGGCTACACCTTC
>few|TRBD1|TRBV12-3/TRBV12-4|TRBJ2-3
CASRSPGTGSTDTQYF
TGTGCCAGCAGATCCCCCGGGACAGGGAGCACAGATACGCAGTATTTT
>-|-|TRBV27|TRBJ2-5
CASRRQAGRTQYF
TGTGCCAGCAGACGACAGGCCGGGAGGACCCAGTACTTC
>few|-|TRBV5-1|TRBJ2-3
CASSLGPGRSSDTQYF
TGCGCCAGCAGCCTGGGTCCCGGTAGGAGTAGTGATACGCAGTATTTT
>few|-|TRBV10-3|TRBJ2-6
CAISERASGANVLTF
TGTGCCATCAGTGAGAGGGCCTCTGGGGCCAACGTCCTGACTTTC
>-|TRBD2|TRBV6-2/TRBV6-3|TRBJ2-1
CASRLQAGGSSYNEQFF
TGTGCCAGCAGGCTTCAAGCGGGAGGGAGCTCCTACAATGAGCAGTTCTTC
>-|-|TRBV19|TRBJ2-3
CASSIPGAYRSTDTQYF
TGTGCCAGTAGTATCCCCGGGGCCTATAGAAGCACAGATACGCAGTATTTT
>many|-|TRBV6-6|TRBJ2-5
CASSLRTRGTETQYF
TGTGCCAGCAGTTTAAGGACTCGGGGGACCGAGACCCAGTACTTC
>-|-|TRBV5-1|TRBJ1-1
CASSLEAGRTEAFF
TGCGCCAGCAGCTTGGAGGCAGGGCGTACTGAAGCTTTCTTT
>-|-|TRBV4-1|TRBJ1-4
CASSSWRDGRWEKLFF
TGCGCCAGCAGTTCATGGAGGGACGGACGATGGGAAAAACTGTTTTTT
>-|TRBD1|TRBV20-1|TRBJ2-3
CSAPQGGTDTQYF
TGCAGTGCTCCTCAGGGGGGCACAGATACGCAGTATTTT
>few|TRBD1|TRBV9|TRBJ2-7
CASSPTGVISYEQYF
TGTGCCAGCAGCCCGACAGGGGTCATCTCCTACGAGCAGTACTTC
>few|TRBD1|TRBV6-6|TRBJ2-7
CASSYTAGTGDHEQYF
TGTGCCAGCAGTTACACCGCCGGGACAGGGGACCACGAGCAGTACTTC
>-|-|TRBV6-1|TRBJ2-5
CASSEMWGKQETQYF
TGTGCCAGCAGTGAGATGTGGGGAAAACAAGAGACCCAGTACTTC
>-|-|TRBV20-1|TRBJ2-7
CSARKGTVTRYEQYF
TGCAGTGCTAGAAAAGGGACGGTTACCCGCTACGAGCAGTACTTC
>-|TRBD2|TRBV6-6|TRBJ2-1
CAIRGDSYEQFF
TGTGCCATCCGGGGGGACTCCTACGAGCAGTTCTTC
>few|TRBD2|TRBV28|TRBJ2-1
CASRQGLAQKFF
TGTGCCAGCAGACAGGGACTAGCGCAGAAGTTCTTC
>-|TRBD2|TRBV11-2|TRBJ2-3
CASSPREGRIDTQYF
TGTGCCAGCAGCCCGCGGGAGGGCCGAATCGATACGCAGTATTTT
>-|TRBD1|TRBV4-3|TRBJ1-1
CASSQDRGLSEAFF
TGCGCCAGCAGCCAAGACAGGGGGCTCTCTGAAGCTTTCTTT
>many|-|TRBV5-1|TRBJ2-7
CASSLGTGSSYEQYF
TGTGCCAGCAGTTTAGGTACAGGGAGCTCCTACGAGCAGTACTTC
>-|-|TRBV6-6|TRBJ1-2
CACSTTPVSPYTF
TGTGCCTGCAGCACGACACCGGTAAGTCCCTACACCTTC
>few|TRBD1|TRBV20-1|TRBJ2-1
CSANPGTGNAGEQFF
TGCAGTGCTAACCCCGGGACAGGGAATGCGGGTGAGCAGTTCTTC